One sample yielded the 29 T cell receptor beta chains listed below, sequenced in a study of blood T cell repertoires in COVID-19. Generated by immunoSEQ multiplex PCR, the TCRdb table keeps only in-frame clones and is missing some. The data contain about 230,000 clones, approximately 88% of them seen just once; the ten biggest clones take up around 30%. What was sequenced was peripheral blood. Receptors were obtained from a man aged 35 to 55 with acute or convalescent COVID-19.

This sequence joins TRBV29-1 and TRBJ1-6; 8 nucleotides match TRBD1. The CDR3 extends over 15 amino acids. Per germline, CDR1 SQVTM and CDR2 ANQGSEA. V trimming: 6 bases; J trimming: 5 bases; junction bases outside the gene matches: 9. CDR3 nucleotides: TGCAGCGTGCGTGACGGGACAGGCAATAATTCACCCCTCCACTTT. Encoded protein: CSVRDGTGNNSPLHF.

CDR3 protein: CASSSGLAGGEQFF. The DNA of the CDR3 is TGTGCCAGCAGCTCCGGACTAGCGGGAGGTGAGCAGTTCTTC. The chain has TRBV7-9 and TRBJ2-1; 14 positions agree with TRBD2. Germline V gene sequence: CDR1 SEHNR, CDR2 FQNEAQ (reference sequence). J gave up 9 bases and V 4 bases, and 2 bases lay outside the gene matches. This CDR3 has 14 amino acids. The variable domain in full, completed from reference TRBV7-9 and TRBJ2-1, reads DTGVSQNPRHKITKRGQNVTFRCDPISEHNRLYWYRQTLGQGPEFLTYFQNEAQLEKSRLLSDRFSAERPKGSFSTLEIQRTEQGDSAMYLCASSSGLAGGEQFFGPGTRLTVL.

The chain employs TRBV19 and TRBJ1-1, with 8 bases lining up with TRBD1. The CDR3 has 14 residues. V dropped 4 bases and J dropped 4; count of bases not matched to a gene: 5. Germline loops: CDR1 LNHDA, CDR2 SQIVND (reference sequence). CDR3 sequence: CASSRIDRGTEAFF. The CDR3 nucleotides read TGTGCCAGTAGTAGAATTGACAGGGGCACTGAAGCTTTCTTT. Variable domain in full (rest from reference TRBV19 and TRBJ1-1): DGGITQSPKYLFRKEGQNVTLSCEQNLNHDAMYWYRQDPGQGLRLIYYSQIVNDFQKGDIAEGYSVSREKKESFPLTVTSAQKNPTAFYLCASSRIDRGTEAFFGQGTRLTVV.

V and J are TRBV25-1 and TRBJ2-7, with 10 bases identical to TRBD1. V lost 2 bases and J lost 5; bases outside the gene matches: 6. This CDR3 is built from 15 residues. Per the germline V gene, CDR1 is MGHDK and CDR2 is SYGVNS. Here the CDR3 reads CASSEETGGSNEQYF. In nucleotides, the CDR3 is TGTGCCAGCAGTGAAGAGACAGGGGGCTCGAACGAGCAGTACTTC.

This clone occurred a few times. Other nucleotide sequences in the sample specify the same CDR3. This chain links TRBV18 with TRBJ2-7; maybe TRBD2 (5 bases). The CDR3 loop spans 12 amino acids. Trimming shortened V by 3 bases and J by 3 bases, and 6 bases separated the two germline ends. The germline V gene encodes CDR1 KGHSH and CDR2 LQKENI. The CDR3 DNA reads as TGTGCCAGCTCACCGGACTTCTACGAGCAGTACTTC. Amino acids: CASSPDFYEQYF.

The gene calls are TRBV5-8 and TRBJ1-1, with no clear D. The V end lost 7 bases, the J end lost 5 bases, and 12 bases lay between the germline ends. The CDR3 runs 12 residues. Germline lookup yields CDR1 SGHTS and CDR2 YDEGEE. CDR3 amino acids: CASVLGGTEAFF. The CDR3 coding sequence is TGTGCCAGCGTCCTTGGCGGGACTGAAGCTTTCTTT. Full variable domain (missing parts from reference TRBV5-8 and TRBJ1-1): EAGVTQSPTHLIKTRGQQATLRCSPISGHTSVYWYQQALGLGLQFLLWYDEGEERNRGNFPPRFSGRQFPNYSSELNVNALELEDSALYLCASVLGGTEAFFGQGTRLTVV.

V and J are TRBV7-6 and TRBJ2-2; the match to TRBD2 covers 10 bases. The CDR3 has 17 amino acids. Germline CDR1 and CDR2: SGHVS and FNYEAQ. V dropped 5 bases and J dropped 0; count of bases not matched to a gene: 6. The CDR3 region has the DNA TGTGCCAGCAGCCATGGACTAGCGGAAACGAACACCGGGGAGCTGTTTTTT. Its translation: CASSHGLAETNTGELFF.

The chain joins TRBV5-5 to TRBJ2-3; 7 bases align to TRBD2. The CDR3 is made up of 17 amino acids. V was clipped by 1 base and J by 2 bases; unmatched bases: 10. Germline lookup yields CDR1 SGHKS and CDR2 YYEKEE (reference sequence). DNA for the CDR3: TGTGCCAGCAGCTTGAGGTTCGGACTAGAATTCACAGATACGCAGTATTTT. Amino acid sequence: CASSLRFGLEFTDTQYF.

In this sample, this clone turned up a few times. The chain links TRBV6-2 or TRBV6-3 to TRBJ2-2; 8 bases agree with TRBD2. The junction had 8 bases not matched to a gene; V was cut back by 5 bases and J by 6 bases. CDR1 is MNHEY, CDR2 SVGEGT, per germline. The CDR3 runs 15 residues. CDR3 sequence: CASSVPGLGAGELFF. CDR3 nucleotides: TGTGCCAGCAGTGTACCGGGACTAGGGGCCGGGGAGCTGTTTTTT.

In DNA form, the CDR3 reads TGTGCCTGGAGCCAAGACCGAGGGTCCCAAGAGACCCAGTACTTC. Protein product: CAWSQDRGSQETQYF. The gene calls are TRBV30 and TRBJ2-5; the D gene is possibly TRBD2 (5 bases). The CDR3 is made up of 15 amino acids. V was cut by 3 bases and J by 1 base, with 15 bases left in between. From germline, CDR1 is GTSNPN and CDR2 SVGIG (reference sequence). The full variable domain, its missing parts supplied by reference TRBV30 and TRBJ2-5, is SQTIHQWPATLVQPVGSPLSLECTVEGTSNPNLYWYRQAAGRGLQLLFYSVGIGQISSEVPQNLSASRPQDRQFILSSKKLLLSDSGFYLCAWSQDRGSQETQYFGPGTRLLVL.

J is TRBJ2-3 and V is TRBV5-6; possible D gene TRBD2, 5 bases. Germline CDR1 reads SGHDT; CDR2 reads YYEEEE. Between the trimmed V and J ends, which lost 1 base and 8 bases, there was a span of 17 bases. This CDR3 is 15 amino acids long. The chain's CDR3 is CASSLTGMHSGTQYF. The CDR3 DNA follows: TGTGCCAGCAGCTTGACGGGGATGCACAGTGGTACGCAGTATTTT. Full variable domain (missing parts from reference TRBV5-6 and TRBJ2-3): DAGVTQSPTHLIKTRGQQVTLRCSPKSGHDTVSWYQQALGQGPQFIFQYYEEEERQRGNFPDRFSGHQFPNYSSELNVNALLLGDSALYLCASSLTGMHSGTQYFGPGTRLTVL.

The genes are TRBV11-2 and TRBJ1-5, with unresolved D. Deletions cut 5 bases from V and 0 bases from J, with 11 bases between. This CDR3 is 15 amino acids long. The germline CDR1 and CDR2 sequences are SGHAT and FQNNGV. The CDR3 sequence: CASSEATVSNQPQHF. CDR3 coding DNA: TGTGCCAGCAGCGAAGCTACAGTTAGCAATCAGCCCCAGCATTTT.

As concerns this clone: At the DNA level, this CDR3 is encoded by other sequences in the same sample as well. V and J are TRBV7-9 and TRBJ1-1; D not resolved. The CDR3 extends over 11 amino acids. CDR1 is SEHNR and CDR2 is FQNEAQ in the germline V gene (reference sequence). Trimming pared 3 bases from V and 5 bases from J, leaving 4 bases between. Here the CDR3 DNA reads TGTGCCAGCAGCTTCGGGACTGAAGCTTTCTTT. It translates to CASSFGTEAFF.

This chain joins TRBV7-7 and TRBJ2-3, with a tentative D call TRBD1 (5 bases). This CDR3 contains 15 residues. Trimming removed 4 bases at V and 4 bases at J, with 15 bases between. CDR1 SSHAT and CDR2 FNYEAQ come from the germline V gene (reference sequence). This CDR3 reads CASSSGQGLPDTQYF. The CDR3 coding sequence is TGTGCCAGCAGCTCCGGACAAGGGCTGCCAGATACGCAGTATTTT.

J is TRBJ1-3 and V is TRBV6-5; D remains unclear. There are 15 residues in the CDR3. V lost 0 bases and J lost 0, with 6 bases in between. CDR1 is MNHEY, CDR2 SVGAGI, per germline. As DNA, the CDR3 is TGTGCCAGCAGTTACTCGAGTGACTCTGGAAACACCATATATTTT. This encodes CASSYSSDSGNTIYF.

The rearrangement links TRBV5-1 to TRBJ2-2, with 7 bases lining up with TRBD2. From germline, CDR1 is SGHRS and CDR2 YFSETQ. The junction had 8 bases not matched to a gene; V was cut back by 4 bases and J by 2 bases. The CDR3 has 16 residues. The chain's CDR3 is CASSMGGQPNTGELFF. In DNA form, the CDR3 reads TGCGCCAGCAGCATGGGAGGGCAACCCAACACCGGGGAGCTGTTTTTT.

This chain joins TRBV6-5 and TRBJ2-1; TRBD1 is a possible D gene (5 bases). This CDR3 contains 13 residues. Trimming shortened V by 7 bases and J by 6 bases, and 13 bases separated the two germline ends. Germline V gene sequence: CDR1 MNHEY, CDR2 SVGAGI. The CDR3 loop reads CASMIGASNEQFF. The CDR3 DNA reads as TGTGCCAGCATGATAGGGGCCTCCAATGAGCAGTTCTTC.

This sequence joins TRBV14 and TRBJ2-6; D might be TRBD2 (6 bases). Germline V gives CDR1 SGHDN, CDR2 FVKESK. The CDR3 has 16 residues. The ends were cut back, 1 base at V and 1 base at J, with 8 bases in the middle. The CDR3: CASSQVGGSGANVLTF. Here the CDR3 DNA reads TGTGCCAGCAGCCAAGTGGGGGGTTCTGGGGCCAACGTCCTGACTTTC.

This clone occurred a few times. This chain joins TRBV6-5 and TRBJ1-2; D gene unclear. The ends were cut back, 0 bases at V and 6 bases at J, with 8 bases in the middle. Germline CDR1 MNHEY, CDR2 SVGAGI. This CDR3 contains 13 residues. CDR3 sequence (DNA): TGTGCCAGCAGTTACTCGAAACAGCATGGCTACACCTTC. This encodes CASSYSKQHGYTF.

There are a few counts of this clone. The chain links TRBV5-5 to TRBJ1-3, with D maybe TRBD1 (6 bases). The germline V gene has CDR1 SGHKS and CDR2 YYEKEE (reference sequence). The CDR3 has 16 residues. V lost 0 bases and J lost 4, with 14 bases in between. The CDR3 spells CASSLGLGATGNTIYF. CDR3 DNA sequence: TGTGCCAGCAGCTTGGGTCTGGGGGCAACCGGAAACACCATATATTTT. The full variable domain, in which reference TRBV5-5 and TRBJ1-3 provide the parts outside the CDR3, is DAGVTQSPTHLIKTRGQQVTLRCSPISGHKSVSWYQQVLGQGPQFIFQYYEKEERGRGNFPDRFSARQFPNYSSELNVNALLLGDSALYLCASSLGLGATGNTIYFGEGSWLTVV.

For the CDR3, the DNA is TGTGCCAGCAGCGCGTTACCGGGAGGGAACACCGGGGAGCTGTTTTTT. It yields the protein CASSALPGGNTGELFF. The chain employs TRBV5-5 and TRBJ2-2; 7 nucleotides align to TRBD2. The CDR3 covers 16 residues. V shed 4 bases and J 1 base; nucleotides not matched to a gene: 7. Germline V gene lookup returns CDR1 SGHKS and CDR2 YYEKEE (reference sequence).

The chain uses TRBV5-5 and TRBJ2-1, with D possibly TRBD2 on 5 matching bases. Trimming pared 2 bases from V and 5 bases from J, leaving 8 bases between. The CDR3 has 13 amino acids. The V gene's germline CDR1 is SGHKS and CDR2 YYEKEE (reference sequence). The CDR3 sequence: CASSFSGNNEQFF. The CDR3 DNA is TGTGCCAGCAGCTTTTCGGGGAACAATGAGCAGTTCTTC.

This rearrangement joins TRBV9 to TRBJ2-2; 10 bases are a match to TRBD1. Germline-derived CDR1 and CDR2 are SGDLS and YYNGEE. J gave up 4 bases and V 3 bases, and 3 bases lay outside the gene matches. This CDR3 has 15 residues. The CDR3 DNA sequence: TGTGCCAGCAGCGACGACAGGGGGCGCACCGGGGAGCTGTTTTTT. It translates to CASSDDRGRTGELFF.

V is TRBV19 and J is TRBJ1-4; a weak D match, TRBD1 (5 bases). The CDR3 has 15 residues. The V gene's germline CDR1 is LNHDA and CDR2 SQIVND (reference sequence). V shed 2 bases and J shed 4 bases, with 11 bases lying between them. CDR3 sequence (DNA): TGTGCCAGTAGTATAAGAAACAGGATTAATGAAAAACTGTTTTTT. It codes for CASSIRNRINEKLFF.

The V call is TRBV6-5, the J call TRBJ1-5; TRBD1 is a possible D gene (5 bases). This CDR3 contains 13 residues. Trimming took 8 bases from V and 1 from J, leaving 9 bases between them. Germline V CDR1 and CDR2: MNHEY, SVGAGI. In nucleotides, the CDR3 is TGTGCCAGCGAGCAGGGAAGCAATCAGCCCCAGCATTTT. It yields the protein CASEQGSNQPQHF.

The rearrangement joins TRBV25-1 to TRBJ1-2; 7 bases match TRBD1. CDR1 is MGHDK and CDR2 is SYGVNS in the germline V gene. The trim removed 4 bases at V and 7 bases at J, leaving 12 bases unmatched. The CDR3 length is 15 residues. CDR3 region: CASSALTGYGSGYTF. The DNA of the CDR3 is TGTGCCAGCAGTGCCCTGACAGGGTATGGCTCTGGCTACACCTTC.

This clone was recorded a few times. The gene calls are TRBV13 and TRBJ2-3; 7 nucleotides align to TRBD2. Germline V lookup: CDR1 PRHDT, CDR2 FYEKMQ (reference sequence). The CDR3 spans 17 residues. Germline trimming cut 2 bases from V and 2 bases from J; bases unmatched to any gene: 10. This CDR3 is CASSLPKGTTITDTQYF. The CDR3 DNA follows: TGTGCCAGCAGCTTACCTAAGGGGACTACTATCACAGATACGCAGTATTTT.

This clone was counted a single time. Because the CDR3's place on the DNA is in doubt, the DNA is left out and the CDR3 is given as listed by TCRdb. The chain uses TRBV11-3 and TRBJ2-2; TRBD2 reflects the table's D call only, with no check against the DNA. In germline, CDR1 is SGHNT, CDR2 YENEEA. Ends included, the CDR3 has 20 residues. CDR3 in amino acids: CASSLDLGGGSSRRAGELFF.

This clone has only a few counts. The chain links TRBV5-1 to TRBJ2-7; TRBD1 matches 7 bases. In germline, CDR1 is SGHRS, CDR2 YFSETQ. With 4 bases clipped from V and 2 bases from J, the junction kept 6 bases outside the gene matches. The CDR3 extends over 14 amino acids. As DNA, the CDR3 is TGCGCCAGCAGCGGGGACAGTCAGACCTACGAGCAGTACTTC. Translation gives CASSGDSQTYEQYF.